The 20 T cell receptor beta chains listed next were all sequenced from one sample in a study of OX40 agonist ivuxolimab in advanced cancers. Produced via immunoSEQ multiplex PCR; TCRdb's table is partial and in-frame only. The repertoire consists of over 40,000 clones, with 80% to 85% occurring once and the leading ten covering 4.5% to 5.5%. The sequenced sample was CD4+ or CD8+ T cells sorted from blood, obtained in a trial of the OX40 agonist ivuxolimab. The source of these receptors is an adult with an advanced solid tumor such as melanoma, head and neck, liver or kidney cancer.

The rearrangement uses TRBV27 and TRBJ2-4; TRBD1 aligns across 7 bases. J was trimmed by 5 bases and V by 5 bases; bases with no gene match: 9. CDR3 size: 15 residues. The germline V gene encodes CDR1 MNHEY and CDR2 SMNVEV (reference sequence). In nucleotides, the CDR3 is TGTGCCAGCAGTCGAGACAGGGAAAATCAAAACATTCAGTACTTC. Translating it yields CASSRDRENQNIQYF.

This clone has a handful of counts. V and J are TRBV15 and TRBJ1-5; D is uncertain. The germline V gene has CDR1 LNHNV and CDR2 YYDKDF (reference sequence). The CDR3 has 15 amino acids. With 3 bases removed from V and 8 bases from J, the gap between germline ends came to 17 bases. The CDR3 here is CATSRWEEGREPQHF. The CDR3 coding sequence is TGTGCCACCAGCAGGTGGGAGGAGGGTAGGGAGCCCCAGCATTTT.

The CDR3 DNA follows: TGTGCCAGCAGCTTAGTGTCCCAAAACTACGAGCAGTACTTC. Protein: CASSLVSQNYEQYF. The chain is built from TRBV11-2 and TRBJ2-7, with D unclear. V gave up 1 base and J gave up 3 bases, with 10 bases separating them. Germline CDR1 SGHAT, CDR2 FQNNGV. The CDR3 contains 14 residues.

The rearrangement uses TRBV5-8 and TRBJ2-7; D is perhaps TRBD1 or TRBD2 (5 bases each). V lost 0 bases and J lost 3, with 13 bases in between. The CDR3 consists of 15 residues. Germline CDR1 is SGHTS and CDR2 is YDEGEE. The CDR3 here is CASSLGLGRIYEQYF. CDR3 in DNA: TGTGCCAGCAGCTTGGGTCTGGGACGGATCTACGAGCAGTACTTC.

The chain links TRBV7-2 to TRBJ2-5; D is ambiguous. This CDR3 comprises 12 residues. The germline CDR1 and CDR2 sequences are SGHTA and FQGNSA. V was pared by 1 base and J by 4 bases, with 4 bases between. The CDR3 DNA sequence: TGTGCCAGCAGCTTAGATCGAGAGACCCAGTACTTC. This encodes CASSLDRETQYF.

This chain joins TRBV4-2 and TRBJ1-5, with TRBD1 as a possible D gene (5 bases). This CDR3 has 14 amino acids. Germline CDR1 reads LGHNA; CDR2 reads YNFKEQ. Trimming shortened V by 0 bases and J by 2 bases, and 5 bases separated the two germline ends. The CDR3 DNA sequence: TGTGCCAGCAGCCAAGAGACAGGCAATCAGCCCCAGCATTTT. Translated, it gives CASSQETGNQPQHF.

This clone has just one count. It is unclear where the CDR3 begins or ends on the DNA, so no DNA is shown, and the CDR3 is as TCRdb lists it. This CDR3 reads CSVATGALFVGRKFF. V is TRBV29-1 and J is TRBJ2-1. From its first to its last residue, the CDR3 has 15 amino acids. The germline gives CDR1 SQVTM, CDR2 ANQGSEA.

V usage is TRBV7-2 and J usage is TRBJ2-7; no clear D gene. This CDR3 is 15 amino acids long. CDR1 is SGHTA and CDR2 is FQGNSA in the germline V gene. Deletions cut 5 bases from V and 2 bases from J, with 16 bases between. The CDR3 loop is CASSRSSTEAYEQYF. CDR3 in DNA: TGTGCCAGCAGCCGATCTTCGACGGAAGCCTACGAGCAGTACTTC.

The V and J genes are TRBV7-8 and TRBJ1-2, with 10 bases identical to TRBD1. Germline CDR1 is SGHVS and CDR2 is FQNEAQ. This CDR3 comprises 16 residues. V was clipped by 4 bases and J by 8 bases; unmatched bases: 13. CDR3 DNA sequence: TGTGCCAGCAGCTCTTTATTAGGGACAGGGGCTGGAGGCTACACCTTC. Translation gives CASSSLLGTGAGGYTF.

The V and J genes are TRBV7-3 and TRBJ2-3; TRBD2 matches 8 bases. Germline V CDR1 and CDR2: SGHTA, FQGTGA. Trimming at V came to 8 bases and at J to 1 base, leaving 8 bases not matched to a gene. This CDR3 is built from 15 residues. For the CDR3, the DNA is TGTGCCAGCCGAGAGGGAGCGGGAGGCACAGATACGCAGTATTTT. Translated, it gives CASREGAGGTDTQYF.

In this sample, this clone turned up a few times. The V gene is TRBV29-1, the J gene TRBJ1-1; D is unclear. CDR1 and CDR2 (germline): SQVTM, ANQGSEA. The V and J ends lost 4 bases and 2 bases respectively, with 5 bases between them. The CDR3 covers 11 residues. The CDR3 reads CSVVLNTEAFF. DNA of the CDR3: TGCAGCGTTGTACTCAACACTGAAGCTTTCTTT. The complete variable domain, with remaining parts taken from reference TRBV29-1 and TRBJ1-1, reads SAVISQKPSRDICQRGTSLTIQCQVDSQVTMMFWYRQQPGQSLTLIATANQGSEATYESGFVIDKFPISRPNLTFSTLTVSNMSPEDSSIYLCSVVLNTEAFFGQGTRLTVV.

In regard to this clone: Relative to the germline gene, one junction end is altered; a read error may explain this. The rearrangement uses TRBV5-1 and TRBJ2-1, with 7 bases aligning to TRBD1. This CDR3 spans 16 amino acids. CDR1 is SGHRS and CDR2 is YFSETQ in the germline V gene. CDR3: CASSLSEGAAYYEQFF. CDR3 DNA sequence: TGCGCCAGCAGCTTGTCTGAGGGGGCGGCCTACTATGAGCAGTTCTTC. The full variable domain, with the rest looked up from reference TRBV5-1 and TRBJ2-1, is KAGVTQTPRYLIKTRGQQVTLSCSPISGHRSVSWYQQTPGQGLQFLFEYFSETQRNKGNFPGRFSGRQFSNSRSEMNVSTLELGDSALYLCASSLSEGAAYYEQFFGPGTRLTVL.

The chain has TRBV5-6 and TRBJ1-1, with D possibly being TRBD1 (5 bases). In germline, CDR1 is SGHDT, CDR2 YYEEEE. Trimming left V 4 bases short and J 0 bases short, with 13 bases between. CDR3 size: 15 residues. The CDR3 nucleotides are TGTGCCAGCAGCCGGGGGGGAGAATTGAACACTGAAGCTTTCTTT. Its protein is CASSRGGELNTEAFF.

The table lists this clone with a few counts. The gene calls are TRBV7-8 and TRBJ2-3; D perhaps matches TRBD2 (6 bases). Germline V gene sequence: CDR1 SGHVS, CDR2 FQNEAQ. Trimming removed 6 bases from V and 4 bases from J, with 14 bases in between. The CDR3 covers 14 residues. This CDR3 reads CASRPMTSSDTQYF. The CDR3 nucleotides read TGTGCCAGCAGACCGATGACTAGTTCAGATACGCAGTATTTT.

The rearrangement joins TRBV5-1 to TRBJ1-3; unclear D gene. V was pared by 0 bases and J by 0 bases, with 7 bases between. Germline CDR1 is SGHRS and CDR2 is YFSETQ. This CDR3 has 15 residues. This chain's CDR3 is CASSLAADSGNTIYF. The CDR3 DNA follows: TGCGCCAGCAGCTTGGCCGCAGACTCTGGAAACACCATATATTTT.

This clone was observed once. The chain carries TRBV6-5 and TRBJ1-5, with a possible D match to TRBD1 (5 bases). Germline V gives CDR1 MNHEY, CDR2 SVGAGI. Trimming took off 0 bases at V and 5 bases at J, with 11 bases between the two ends. This CDR3 contains 15 residues. CDR3 bases: TGTGCCAGCAGTTACTCGTGGGGGAAACATCAGCCCCAGCATTTT. Protein: CASSYSWGKHQPQHF.

CDR3 residues: CASSLEGSSYNEQFF. The CDR3 coding sequence is TGTGCCAGCAGCTTAGAGGGATCTTCCTACAATGAGCAGTTCTTC. This chain uses TRBV7-3 with TRBJ2-1; TRBD2 might be the D (5 bases). Trimming shortened V by 2 bases and J by 1 base, and 9 bases separated the two germline ends. CDR1 is SGHTA and CDR2 is FQGTGA in the germline V gene. CDR3 size: 15 residues.

This clone was seen just once. The genes are TRBV10-3 and TRBJ1-1; 9 bases line up with TRBD1. There are 14 residues in the CDR3. V lost 6 bases to trimming and J lost 1 base; unmatched junction nucleotides: 3. The germline gives CDR1 ENHRY, CDR2 SYGVKD. The CDR3 coding sequence is TGTGCCATCAGCGAGACAGGGGGGAACACTGAAGCTTTCTTT. The encoded protein is CAISETGGNTEAFF.

The chain recombines TRBV7-8 with TRBJ2-1, with D possibly TRBD1 on 6 matching bases. The germline V gene has CDR1 SGHVS and CDR2 FQNEAQ. Trimming removed 0 bases at V and 10 bases at J, with 10 bases between. The CDR3 has 13 residues. For the CDR3, the DNA is TGTGCCAGCAGCTTAGCGACAGGAAAGGAGCAGTTCTTC. Translated: CASSLATGKEQFF.

This clone showed up just once. This chain uses TRBV11-3 with TRBJ2-7, with D possibly being TRBD2 (6 bases). CDR1 is SGHNT, CDR2 YENEEA, per germline. The V and J ends lost 1 base and 2 bases respectively, with 12 bases between them. The CDR3 has 15 amino acids. The CDR3 protein is CASSLGVGTPYEQYF. CDR3 nucleotide sequence: TGTGCCAGCAGCTTAGGAGTTGGGACTCCCTACGAGCAGTACTTC.